Presented here are 29 T cell receptor beta chains from one specimen sequenced in a study of Graves' ophthalmopathy and Graves' hyperthyroidism. CDR3 regions of TCR beta were amplified from RNA transcripts. First-round RT-PCR with HTBI primers preceded a second-round multiplex PCR. TCRdb re-analysed the multiplex PCR reads in MiXCR, keeping a single row per CDR3 protein. This table holds more than 550,000 distinct CDR3 sequences, roughly 39% found once. The sequenced material came from peripheral blood. Every receptor here comes from an adult man with Graves' ophthalmopathy.

This clonotype came up many times. The chain joins TRBV19 to TRBJ1-2; D ambiguous. The CDR3 runs 14 residues. CDR1 and CDR2 (germline): LNHDA, SQIVND (reference sequence). V shed 3 bases and J shed 6 bases, with 14 bases lying between them. The CDR3 loop is CASSIMEGRDGYTF. CDR3 DNA: TGTGCCAGTAGTATTATGGAGGGTAGAGATGGCTACACCTTC.

The table lists this clonotype with a few counts. The genes are TRBV2 and TRBJ2-1, with a tentative D call TRBD1 (6 bases). The germline CDR1 and CDR2 sequences are SNHLY and FYNNEI. The CDR3 has 13 residues. Trimming left V 8 bases short and J 2 bases short, with 10 bases between. In DNA form, the CDR3 reads TGTGCCAGCGAGGACAGACCCTACAATGAGCAGTTCTTC. Its protein is CASEDRPYNEQFF. Full variable domain (remainder filled in from reference TRBV2 and TRBJ2-1): EPEVTQTPSHQVTQMGQEVILRCVPISNHLYFYWYRQILGQKVEFLVSFYNNEISEKSEIFDDQFSVERPDGSNFTLKIRSTKLEDSAMYFCASEDRPYNEQFFGPGTRLTVL.

This chain joins TRBV7-6 and TRBJ1-2; TRBD1 is a possible D gene (5 bases). The CDR3 covers 14 residues. Germline CDR1 is SGHVS and CDR2 is FNYEAQ. Trimming removed 5 bases from V and 4 bases from J, with 14 bases in between. The CDR3 spells CASSVRDRPYGYTF. DNA of the CDR3: TGTGCCAGCAGCGTTCGAGACAGACCCTATGGCTACACCTTC.

With regard to this clonotype: The CDR3 ends on some other residue instead of the conserved phenylalanine or tryptophan, so this is likely a read error. The chain couples TRBV19 to TRBJ2-7, with 7 positions matching TRBD2. The J segment lost 5 bases and the V segment lost 5 bases, leaving 0 bases of the junction unmatched. Germline-derived CDR1 and CDR2 are LNHDA and SQIVND (reference sequence). The CDR3 spans 11 residues. The CDR3 region is CASSGGDEQYL. The CDR3 DNA sequence: TGTGCCAGTAGTGGGGGGGACGAGCAGTACCTC.

This clonotype was seen at least ten times. The chain couples TRBV6-5 to TRBJ1-5; 7 bases match TRBD1. The germline V gene has CDR1 MNHEY and CDR2 SVGAGI. The CDR3 is 14 amino acids. V was pared by 5 bases and J by 4 bases, with 5 bases of the junction left unmatched. CDR3 DNA: TGTGCCAGCAGTACCGACAGGGCGAATCAGCCCCAGCATTTT. Its protein product is CASSTDRANQPQHF.

Ten or more counts support this clonotype. The rearrangement links TRBV2 to TRBJ2-7, with TRBD2 identical over 8 bases. The CDR3 consists of 14 residues. With V trimmed by 9 bases and J by 5 bases, 12 bases remained unmatched. The germline V gene encodes CDR1 SNHLY and CDR2 FYNNEI. The CDR3 region has the DNA TGTGCCAGTCAGGGGTCGGGAGGGCCCCACGAGCAGTACTTC. It specifies CASQGSGGPHEQYF.

The V gene is TRBV5-8, the J gene TRBJ2-2; 13 bases agree with TRBD2. The V and J ends lost 3 bases and 4 bases, in that order; junction bases with no gene match: 3. Per the germline V gene, CDR1 is SGHTS and CDR2 is YDEGEE. The CDR3 is 16 amino acids. This chain's CDR3 is CASSWGTSGITGELFF. The CDR3 nucleotides read TGTGCCAGCAGCTGGGGGACTAGCGGGATCACCGGGGAGCTGTTTTTT.

The CDR3 DNA reads TGTGCCAGTAGTATCGGAGCGAGTACAGATACGCAGTATTTT. Amino acids: CASSIGASTDTQYF. The chain carries TRBV19 and TRBJ2-3; D remains unclear. V lost 3 bases to trimming and J lost 3 bases, with 10 bases between them. Germline-derived CDR1 and CDR2 are LNHDA and SQIVND (reference sequence). This CDR3 comprises 14 residues. Drawing the rest from reference TRBV19 and TRBJ2-3, the complete variable domain is DGGITQSPKYLFRKEGQNVTLSCEQNLNHDAMYWYRQDPGQGLRLIYYSQIVNDFQKGDIAEGYSVSREKKESFPLTVTSAQKNPTAFYLCASSIGASTDTQYFGPGTRLTVL.

This clonotype was seen a few times. Since a much larger clone is just one base distant, this may be a read error. The gene calls are TRBV10-3 and TRBJ2-5, with 7 bases identical to TRBD2. Germline V gene lookup returns CDR1 ENHRY and CDR2 SYGVKD. V lost 0 bases, J lost 9 bases, and 4 bases stayed unmatched. The CDR3 has 13 residues. The CDR3 region is CAISESGGRAQYF. The DNA of the CDR3 is TGTGCCATCAGTGAGTCCGGGGGGAGAGCCCAGTACTTC.

There are many counts of this clonotype. The DNA for the CDR3 is TGTGCCAGCAGCTTAGCTCTTATCACAGAAACCAATCAGCCCCAGCATTTT. Its translation: CASSLALITETNQPQHF. V is TRBV7-6 and J is TRBJ1-5; D unclear. Germline CDR1 is SGHVS and CDR2 is FNYEAQ. The V end was cut by 0 bases, the J end by 3 bases, with 15 bases between. The CDR3 is 17 residues long.

The count of this clonotype is one. A much larger clone differs from this one at a single base, so this may be a read error. Likely a read error: the CDR3 ends without its conserved phenylalanine or tryptophan. The chain links TRBV5-4 to TRBJ2-7; D might be TRBD2 (5 bases). V shed 3 bases and J shed 5 bases, with 15 bases lying between them. The CDR3 has 14 amino acids. Germline lookup yields CDR1 SGHNT and CDR2 YYREEE (reference sequence). CDR3 region: CASSSRSGIDEQYL. The DNA for the CDR3 is TGTGCCAGCAGCTCACGGTCGGGAATCGACGAGCAGTACCTC.

Worth noting for this clonotype: A much larger clone differs from this one at a single base, so this may be a read error. The rearrangement joins TRBV25-1 to TRBJ1-2; D ambiguous. Germline V CDR1 and CDR2: MGHDK, SYGVNS. This CDR3 has 15 amino acids. The CDR3 sequence: CASSYSPQTGYGCTF. In DNA form, the CDR3 reads TGTGCCAGCAGTTACTCGCCCCAAACCGGGTATGGCTGCACCTTC.

This clonotype occurred many times. The chain uses TRBV7-2 and TRBJ1-1, with a possible D match to TRBD1 (6 bases). The CDR3 spans 15 residues. CDR1 and CDR2 (germline): SGHTA, FQGNSA. V lost 3 bases to trimming and J lost 2 bases, with 13 bases between them. CDR3 sequence reads: CASSFSRDTNTEAFF. As DNA, the CDR3 is TGTGCCAGCAGCTTCAGCCGGGACACAAACACTGAAGCTTTCTTT.

The V call is TRBV19, the J call TRBJ1-5, with 7 bases lining up with TRBD1. This CDR3 has 14 residues. Germline CDR1 LNHDA, CDR2 SQIVND (reference sequence). In nucleotides, the CDR3 is TGTGCTAGAGATCGGAAGGGGGCCTATCAGCCCCAGCATTTT. This sequence encodes CARDRKGAYQPQHF.

The chain couples TRBV25-1 to TRBJ2-7; D remains unclear. The length of the CDR3 is 14 residues. The V and J ends lost 8 bases and 5 bases respectively, with 19 bases between them. The germline V gene encodes CDR1 MGHDK and CDR2 SYGVNS. CDR3 loop: CASSPLGLGDEQYF. CDR3 sequence (DNA): TGTGCCAGCTCACCCTTGGGCCTCGGCGACGAGCAGTACTTC.

This clonotype has a count of ten or more. V and J are TRBV10-3 and TRBJ2-7, with D perhaps matching TRBD1 or TRBD2 (5 bases each). The germline CDR1 and CDR2 sequences are ENHRY and SYGVKD. This CDR3 spans 15 amino acids. The germline V and J ends were trimmed by 4 bases and 3 bases, with 16 bases remaining between them. The DNA of the CDR3 is TGTGCCATCAGTGCTGGGACCGCTGGAAGCTACGAGCAGTACTTC. Translated: CAISAGTAGSYEQYF.

This chain uses TRBV15 with TRBJ2-2, with TRBD1 matching over 10 bases. The length of the CDR3 is 16 residues. Germline CDR1 is LNHNV and CDR2 is YYDKDF (reference sequence). V trimming: 3 bases; J trimming: 1 base; junction bases outside the gene matches: 2. CDR3 coding DNA: TGTGCCACCAGCAGCTGGGACAGGGGGAACACCGGGGAGCTGTTTTTT. Protein: CATSSWDRGNTGELFF.

The chain employs TRBV7-9 and TRBJ2-5; D perhaps matches TRBD2 (6 bases). The CDR3 consists of 12 residues. The germline V and J ends were trimmed by 6 bases and 8 bases, with 13 bases remaining between them. Germline V CDR1 and CDR2: SEHNR, FQNEAQ (reference sequence). CDR3 loop: CASRSGPYTQYF. For the CDR3, the DNA is TGTGCCAGCAGGAGCGGGCCCTACACCCAGTACTTC.

Note on this clonotype: The DNA is left out, because the CDR3 cannot be placed on it with certainty; the CDR3 is given as TCRdb lists it. The chain is built from TRBV7-9 and TRBJ2-5; no DNA check was done on the table's D call, TRBD1. Looked up from germline, CDR1 is SEHNR and CDR2 is FQNEAQ (reference sequence). The CDR3 has 16 residues if both end residues are counted. CDR3 protein: CASSLGGAETFGAQYF.

This clonotype was seen only a few times. The rearrangement joins TRBV14 to TRBJ1-6, with D possibly TRBD1 on 5 matching bases. The CDR3 contains 16 residues. Germline V gene sequence: CDR1 SGHDN, CDR2 FVKESK. With 0 bases removed from V and 6 bases from J, the gap between germline ends came to 12 bases. CDR3 coding DNA: TGTGCCAGCAGCCAAGATCCGGGGCTGGGTAATTCACCCCTCCACTTT. Its translation: CASSQDPGLGNSPLHF.

There are a few counts of this clonotype. This rearrangement joins TRBV12-5 to TRBJ1-2; TRBD1 agrees at 8 bases. The CDR3 consists of 16 residues. The ends lost 2 bases at V and 7 bases at J; junction bases unmatched: 12. CDR1 and CDR2 from the germline V gene are LGHNT and FRNRAP. CDR3 in amino acids: CASGLIRDRFPGGYTF. The CDR3 DNA is TGTGCTAGTGGTTTGATCCGGGACAGGTTCCCTGGTGGCTACACCTTC.

This clonotype was counted many times. The chain employs TRBV29-1 and TRBJ1-1, with 9 positions matching TRBD1. The V gene's germline CDR1 is SQVTM and CDR2 ANQGSEA. The V segment lost 7 bases and the J segment 1 base; nucleotides outside the gene matches: 7. The CDR3 runs 14 residues. The CDR3 spells CSGKPGQGNTEAFF. The CDR3 DNA follows: TGCAGCGGAAAGCCGGGACAGGGGAACACTGAAGCTTTCTTT.

This clonotype was counted ten times or more. V is TRBV6-1 and J is TRBJ1-6; D might be TRBD1 (5 bases). V was pared by 6 bases and J by 5 bases, with 8 bases between. The germline V gene has CDR1 MNHNS and CDR2 SASEGT. The CDR3 contains 13 residues. This chain's CDR3 is CASSGHDNSPLHF. For the CDR3, the DNA is TGTGCCAGCAGCGGACATGATAATTCACCCCTCCACTTT.

Regarding this clonotype: Just one base apart from a much larger clone, this may be a read error. The rearrangement links TRBV19 to TRBJ2-7; 9 nucleotides line up with TRBD1. With 8 bases clipped from V and 2 bases from J, the junction kept 1 base outside the gene matches. CDR3 length equals 12 residues. Germline assignment: CDR1 LNHDA and CDR2 SQIVND (reference sequence). The CDR3 reads CASWDRAYEQYF. The CDR3 coding sequence is TGTGCCAGTTGGGACAGGGCCTACGAGCAGTACTTC.

The rearrangement joins TRBV20-1 to TRBJ1-4, with a weak D call TRBD1 (6 bases). Germline CDR1 is DFQATT and CDR2 is SNEGSKA (reference sequence). The CDR3 extends over 14 amino acids. Trimming took 3 bases from V and 7 from J, leaving 15 bases between them. The CDR3 DNA is TGCAGTGCTAGTCACGGGGCCAGGGGTGAAAAACTGTTTTTT. It yields the protein CSASHGARGEKLFF.

Turning to this clonotype: A much more abundant neighbour one base away suggests this may be a read error. This chain uses TRBV20-1 with TRBJ1-1; D ambiguous. Germline CDR1 is DFQATT and CDR2 is SNEGSKA (reference sequence). V was cut by 3 bases and J by 4 bases, with 6 bases left in between. The CDR3 loop spans 11 amino acids. CDR3 amino acids: CSARTSTEAFF. The CDR3, as DNA: TGCAGTGCTAGGACAAGCACTGAAGCTTTCTTT.

The rearrangement joins TRBV19 to TRBJ1-1, with 9 bases identical to TRBD1. The germline gives CDR1 LNHDA, CDR2 SQIVND (reference sequence). V shed 7 bases and J 3 bases; nucleotides not matched to a gene: 9. CDR3 length equals 15 residues. The CDR3 coding sequence is TGTGCCAGTAACCCATTAAGGGACAGGGACACTGAAGCTTTCTTT. This translates into CASNPLRDRDTEAFF.

This sequence joins TRBV10-3 and TRBJ1-5; 8 bases align to TRBD1. Matching the DNA end better, TRBJ2-3 makes the J call doubtful. This CDR3 comprises 12 residues. CDR1 is ENHRY and CDR2 is SYGVKD in the germline V gene. CDR3 nucleotide sequence: TGTGCCACCGGACAGGGTCAGGATACGCAGTATTTT. Amino acids: CATGQGQDTQYF.

The chain couples TRBV5-4 to TRBJ2-2, with 8 bases identical to TRBD2. This CDR3 comprises 16 residues. V gave up 3 bases and J gave up 3 bases; unmatched junction bases: 7. From germline, CDR1 is SGHNT and CDR2 YYREEE (reference sequence). This chain's CDR3 is CASSWGSGGYTGELFF. CDR3 nucleotides: TGTGCCAGCAGCTGGGGAAGCGGGGGCTACACCGGGGAGCTGTTTTTT.